In this sample, the clone carrying this T cell receptor (beta chain) turned up once. The sample originates from a study of T cells in Graves' hyperthyroidism and ophthalmopathy. RNA transcripts provided the source from which TCR beta CDR3 regions were amplified. With the HTBI primer set, the TCR CDR3 went through a first round of RT-PCR. TCRdb processed the multiplex PCR reads anew with MiXCR; each CDR3 protein has one entry. The sample contains hundreds of thousands of distinct CDR3 sequences, roughly 50% of which appear only once. This CDR3 contains 12 residues. V gave up 5 bases and J gave up 5 bases; unmatched junction bases: 5. CDR1 is SQVTM, CDR2 ANQGSEA, per germline.

This sequence joins TRBV29-1 and TRBJ2-7, with 8 bases matching TRBD1. The source is a woman between 18 and 30 years old with Graves' hyperthyroidism. Sequencing was performed on peripheral blood or thyroid tissue (not recorded which). The CDR3 loop is CSVRQGMDEQYF. In nucleotides, the CDR3 is TGCAGCGTTAGACAGGGGATGGACGAGCAGTACTTC.